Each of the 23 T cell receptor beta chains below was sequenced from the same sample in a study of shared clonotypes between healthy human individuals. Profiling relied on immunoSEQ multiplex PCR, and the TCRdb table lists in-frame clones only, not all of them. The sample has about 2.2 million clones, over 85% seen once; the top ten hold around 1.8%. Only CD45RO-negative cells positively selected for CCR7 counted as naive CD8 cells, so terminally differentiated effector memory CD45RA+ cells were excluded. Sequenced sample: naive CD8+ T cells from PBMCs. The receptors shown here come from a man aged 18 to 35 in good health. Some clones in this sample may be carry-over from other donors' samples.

This chain's CDR3 is CASSYPDRLDEQYF. The CDR3 DNA is TGTGCCAGCAGCTACCCGGACAGGCTCGACGAGCAGTACTTC. The chain combines TRBV7-9 with TRBJ2-7, with 7 positions matching TRBD1. This CDR3 has 14 residues. Per the germline V gene, CDR1 is SEHNR and CDR2 is FQNEAQ (reference sequence). Trimming cost V 4 bases and J 5 bases; bases outside gene matches: 8.

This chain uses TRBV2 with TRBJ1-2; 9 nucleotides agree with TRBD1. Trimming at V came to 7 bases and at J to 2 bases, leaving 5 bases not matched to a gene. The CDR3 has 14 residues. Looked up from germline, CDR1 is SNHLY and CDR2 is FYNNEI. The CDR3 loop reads CASNDRGYNYGYTF. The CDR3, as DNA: TGTGCCAGCAACGACAGGGGGTACAACTATGGCTACACCTTC.

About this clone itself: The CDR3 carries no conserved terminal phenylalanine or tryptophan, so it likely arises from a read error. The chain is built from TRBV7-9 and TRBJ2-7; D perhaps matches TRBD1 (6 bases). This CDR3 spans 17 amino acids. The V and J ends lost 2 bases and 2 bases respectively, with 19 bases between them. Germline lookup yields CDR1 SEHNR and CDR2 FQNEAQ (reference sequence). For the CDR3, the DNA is TGTGCCAGCAGCTTATTTCCCCGGACAGTAGAGACCTACGAGCAGTACCTC. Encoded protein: CASSLFPRTVETYEQYL.

CDR3 loop: CAWSGITQGPIPGELFF. Here the CDR3 DNA reads TGTGCCTGGAGTGGGATTACACAGGGTCCTATTCCCGGGGAGCTGTTTTTT. The chain recombines TRBV30 with TRBJ2-2, with a weak D call TRBD1 (6 bases). Germline CDR1 is GTSNPN and CDR2 is SVGIG (reference sequence). Trimming removed 1 base from V and 6 bases from J, with 21 bases in between. This CDR3 is 17 amino acids long.

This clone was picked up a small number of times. The CDR3 reads CASSYSRLTMNTEAFF. The DNA of the CDR3 is TGTGCCAGCAGTTACTCGAGACTGACGATGAACACTGAAGCTTTCTTT. V usage is TRBV6-5 and J usage is TRBJ1-1; D ambiguous. Trimming removed 0 bases at V and 0 bases at J, with 11 bases between. Germline V gene data show CDR1 as MNHEY and CDR2 as SVGAGI. The CDR3 totals 16 residues.

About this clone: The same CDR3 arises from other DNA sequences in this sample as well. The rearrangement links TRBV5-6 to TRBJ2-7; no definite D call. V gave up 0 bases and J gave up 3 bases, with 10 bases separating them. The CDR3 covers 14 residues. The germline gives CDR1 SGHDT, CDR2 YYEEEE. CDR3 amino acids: CASSLGDSLYEQYF. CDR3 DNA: TGTGCCAGCAGCTTGGGTGACTCGCTCTACGAGCAGTACTTC.

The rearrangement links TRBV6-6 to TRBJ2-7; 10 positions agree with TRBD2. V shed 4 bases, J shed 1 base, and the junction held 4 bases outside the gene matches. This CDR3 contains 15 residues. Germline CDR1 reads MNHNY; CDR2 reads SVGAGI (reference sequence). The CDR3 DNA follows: TGTGCCAGCAGTTGGTCTAGCGGGAGTTCCTACGAGCAGTACTTC. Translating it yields CASSWSSGSSYEQYF.

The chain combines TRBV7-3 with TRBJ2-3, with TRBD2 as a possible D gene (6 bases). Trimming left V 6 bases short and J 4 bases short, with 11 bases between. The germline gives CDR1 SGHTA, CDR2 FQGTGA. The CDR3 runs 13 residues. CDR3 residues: CASSRGGADTQYF. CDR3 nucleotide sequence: TGTGCCAGCAGTAGGGGAGGTGCAGATACGCAGTATTTT.

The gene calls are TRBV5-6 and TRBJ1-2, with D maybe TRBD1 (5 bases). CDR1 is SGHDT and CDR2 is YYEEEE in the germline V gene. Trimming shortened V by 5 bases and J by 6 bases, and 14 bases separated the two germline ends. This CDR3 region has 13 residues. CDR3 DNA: TGTGCCAGCAGACCGCAGGGATCGAATGGCTACACCTTC. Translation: CASRPQGSNGYTF.

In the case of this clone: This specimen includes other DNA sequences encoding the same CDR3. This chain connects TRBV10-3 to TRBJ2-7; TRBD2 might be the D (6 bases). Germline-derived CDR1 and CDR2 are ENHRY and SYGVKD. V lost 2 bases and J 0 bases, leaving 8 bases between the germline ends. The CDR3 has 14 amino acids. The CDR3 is CAISEGLSSYEQYF. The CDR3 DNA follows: TGTGCCATCAGTGAGGGACTAAGCTCCTACGAGCAGTACTTC.

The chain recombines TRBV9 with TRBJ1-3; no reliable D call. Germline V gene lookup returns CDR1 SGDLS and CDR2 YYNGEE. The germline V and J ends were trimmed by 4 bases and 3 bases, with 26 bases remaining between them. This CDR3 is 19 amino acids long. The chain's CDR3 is CASSPTSFLRGLGGNTIYF. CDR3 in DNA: TGTGCCAGCAGCCCAACTTCATTTCTCAGAGGCCTGGGTGGAAACACCATATATTTT. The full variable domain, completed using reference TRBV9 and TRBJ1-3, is DSGVTQTPKHLITATGQRVTLRCSPRSGDLSVYWYQQSLDQGLQFLIQYYNGEERAKGNILERFSAQQFPDLHSELNLSSLELGDSALYFCASSPTSFLRGLGGNTIYFGEGSWLTVV.

The CDR3 DNA is TGTGCCAGCAGCATAGGGACAGGGGGCGTCCACAATGAGCAGTTCTTC. Translating it yields CASSIGTGGVHNEQFF. The gene calls are TRBV7-9 and TRBJ2-1, with TRBD1 matching 12 bases. Germline CDR1 and CDR2: SEHNR and FQNEAQ (reference sequence). The CDR3 totals 16 residues. J gave up 5 bases and V 5 bases, and 7 bases lay outside the gene matches.

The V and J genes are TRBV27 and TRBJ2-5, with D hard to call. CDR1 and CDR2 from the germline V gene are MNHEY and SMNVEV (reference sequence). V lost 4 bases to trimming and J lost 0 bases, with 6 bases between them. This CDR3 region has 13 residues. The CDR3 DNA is TGTGCCAGCAGTTCCATACACCAAGAGACCCAGTACTTC. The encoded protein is CASSSIHQETQYF.

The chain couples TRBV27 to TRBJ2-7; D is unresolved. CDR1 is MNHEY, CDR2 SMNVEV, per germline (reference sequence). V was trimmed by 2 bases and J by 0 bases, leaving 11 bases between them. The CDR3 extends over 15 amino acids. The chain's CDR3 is CASSLRAGYSYEQYF. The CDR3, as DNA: TGTGCCAGCAGTTTAAGGGCAGGTTACTCCTACGAGCAGTACTTC.

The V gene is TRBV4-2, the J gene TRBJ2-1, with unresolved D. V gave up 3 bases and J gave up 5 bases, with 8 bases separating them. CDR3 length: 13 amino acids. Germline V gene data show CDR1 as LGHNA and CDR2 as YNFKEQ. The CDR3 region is CASSQGWDNEQFF. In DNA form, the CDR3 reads TGTGCCAGCAGCCAGGGCTGGGACAATGAGCAGTTCTTC.

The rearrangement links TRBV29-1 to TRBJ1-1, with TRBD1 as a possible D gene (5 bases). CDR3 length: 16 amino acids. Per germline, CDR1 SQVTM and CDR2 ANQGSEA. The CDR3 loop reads CSAQGLNYPSGTEAFF. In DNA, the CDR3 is TGCAGTGCGCAGGGACTGAACTACCCGTCGGGGACTGAAGCTTTCTTT.

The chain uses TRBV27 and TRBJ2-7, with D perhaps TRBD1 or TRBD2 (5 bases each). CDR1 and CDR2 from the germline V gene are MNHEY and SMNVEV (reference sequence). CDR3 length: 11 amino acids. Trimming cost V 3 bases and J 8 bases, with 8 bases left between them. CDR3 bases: TGTGCCAGCAGTTTCGGGGACCAGCAGTACTTC. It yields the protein CASSFGDQQYF.

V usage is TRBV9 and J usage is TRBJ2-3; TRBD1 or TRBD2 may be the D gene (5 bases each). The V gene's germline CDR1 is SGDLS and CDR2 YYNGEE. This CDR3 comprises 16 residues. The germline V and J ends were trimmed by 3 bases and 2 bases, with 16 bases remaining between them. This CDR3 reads CASSAFEGLFTDTQYF. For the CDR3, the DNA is TGTGCCAGCAGCGCGTTCGAGGGGCTATTCACAGATACGCAGTATTTT. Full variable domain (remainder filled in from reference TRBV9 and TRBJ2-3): DSGVTQTPKHLITATGQRVTLRCSPRSGDLSVYWYQQSLDQGLQFLIQYYNGEERAKGNILERFSAQQFPDLHSELNLSSLELGDSALYFCASSAFEGLFTDTQYFGPGTRLTVL.

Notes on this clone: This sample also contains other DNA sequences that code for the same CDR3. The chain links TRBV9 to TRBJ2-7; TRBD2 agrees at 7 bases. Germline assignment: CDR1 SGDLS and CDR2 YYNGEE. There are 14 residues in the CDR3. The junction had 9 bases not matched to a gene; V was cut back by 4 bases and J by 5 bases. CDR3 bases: TGTGCCAGCAGCCCCGGGGGGAGTGGTCACGAGCAGTACTTC. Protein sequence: CASSPGGSGHEQYF.

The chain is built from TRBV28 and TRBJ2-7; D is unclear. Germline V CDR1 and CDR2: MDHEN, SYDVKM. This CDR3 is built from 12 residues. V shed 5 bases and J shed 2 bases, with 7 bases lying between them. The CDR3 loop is CASSRQAYEQYF. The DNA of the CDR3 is TGTGCCAGCAGTAGGCAGGCCTACGAGCAGTACTTC.

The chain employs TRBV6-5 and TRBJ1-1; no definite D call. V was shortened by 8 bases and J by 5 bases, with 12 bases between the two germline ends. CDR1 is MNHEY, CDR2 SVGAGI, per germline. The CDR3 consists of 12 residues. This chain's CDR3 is CASRLTGTEAFF. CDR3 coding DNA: TGTGCCAGCCGGCTCACGGGGACTGAAGCTTTCTTT.

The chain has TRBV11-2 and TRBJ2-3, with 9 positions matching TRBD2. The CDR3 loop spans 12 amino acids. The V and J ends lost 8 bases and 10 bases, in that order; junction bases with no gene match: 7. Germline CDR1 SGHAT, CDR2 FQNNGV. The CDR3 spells CASRLRGGAQYF. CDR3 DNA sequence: TGTGCCAGCCGCCTGCGGGGGGGTGCGCAGTATTTT.

This CDR3 reads CASSLPGGLARTDTQYF. CDR3 coding DNA: TGTGCCAGCAGCCTCCCGGGGGGACTAGCGCGCACAGATACGCAGTATTTT. The V call is TRBV9, the J call TRBJ2-3; TRBD2 aligns across 10 bases. The length of the CDR3 is 17 residues. The V segment lost 4 bases and the J segment 1 base; nucleotides outside the gene matches: 9. CDR1 is SGDLS, CDR2 YYNGEE, per germline.